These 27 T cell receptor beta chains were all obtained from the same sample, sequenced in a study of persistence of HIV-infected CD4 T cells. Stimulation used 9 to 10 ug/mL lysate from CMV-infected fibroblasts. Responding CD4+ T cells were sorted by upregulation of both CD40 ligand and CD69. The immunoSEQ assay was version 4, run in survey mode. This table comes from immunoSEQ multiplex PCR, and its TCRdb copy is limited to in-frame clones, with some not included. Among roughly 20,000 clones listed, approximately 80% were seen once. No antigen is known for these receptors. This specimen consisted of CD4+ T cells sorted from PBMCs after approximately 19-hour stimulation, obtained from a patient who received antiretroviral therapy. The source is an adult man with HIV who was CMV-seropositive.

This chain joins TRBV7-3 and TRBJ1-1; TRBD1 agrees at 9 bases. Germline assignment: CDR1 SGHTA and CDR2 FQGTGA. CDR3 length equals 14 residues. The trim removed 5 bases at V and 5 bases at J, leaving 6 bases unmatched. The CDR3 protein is CASSRQGTGTEAFF. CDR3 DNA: TGTGCCAGCAGCAGACAGGGGACAGGGACTGAAGCTTTCTTT. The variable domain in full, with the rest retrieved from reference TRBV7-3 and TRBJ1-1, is GAGVSQTPSNKVTEKGKYVELRCDPISGHTALYWYRQSLGQGPEFLIYFQGTGAADDSGLPNDRFFAVRPEGSVSTLKIQRTERGDSAVYLCASSRQGTGTEAFFGQGTRLTVV.

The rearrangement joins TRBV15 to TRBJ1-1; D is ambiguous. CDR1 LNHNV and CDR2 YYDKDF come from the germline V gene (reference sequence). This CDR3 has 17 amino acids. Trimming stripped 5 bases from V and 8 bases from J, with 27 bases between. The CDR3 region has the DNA TGTGCCACCAGCCGGACGGCAGACTTCGGGCCGAGAGGGGAAGCTTTCTTT. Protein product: CATSRTADFGPRGEAFF.

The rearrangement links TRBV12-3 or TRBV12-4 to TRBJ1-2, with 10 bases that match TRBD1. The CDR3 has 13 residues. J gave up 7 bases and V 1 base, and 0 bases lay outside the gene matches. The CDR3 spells CASSLGDRGGYTF. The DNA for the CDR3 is TGTGCCAGCAGTTTAGGGGACAGGGGTGGCTACACCTTC.

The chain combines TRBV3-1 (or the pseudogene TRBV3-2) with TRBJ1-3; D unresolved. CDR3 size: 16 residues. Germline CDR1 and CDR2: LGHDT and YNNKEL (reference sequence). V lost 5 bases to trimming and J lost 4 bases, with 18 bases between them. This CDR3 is CASSDREPAAGNTIYF. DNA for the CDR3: TGTGCCAGCAGCGACCGGGAGCCGGCAGCCGGAAACACCATATATTTT.

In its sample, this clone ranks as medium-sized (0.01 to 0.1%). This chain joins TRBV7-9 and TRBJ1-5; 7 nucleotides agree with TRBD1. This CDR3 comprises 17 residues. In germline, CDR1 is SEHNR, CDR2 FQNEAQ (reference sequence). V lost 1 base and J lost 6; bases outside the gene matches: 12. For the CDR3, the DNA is TGTGCCAGCAGCTTAGGAGGAGGTCAGGGGGTTTCTCAGCCCCAGCATTTT. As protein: CASSLGGGQGVSQPQHF.

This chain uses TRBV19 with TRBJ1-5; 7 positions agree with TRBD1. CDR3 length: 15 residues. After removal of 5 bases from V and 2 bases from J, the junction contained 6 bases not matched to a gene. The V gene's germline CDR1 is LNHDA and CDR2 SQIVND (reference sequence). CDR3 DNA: TGTGCCAGTAGTGTAAGACAGGGAGGCAATCAGCCCCAGCATTTT. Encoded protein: CASSVRQGGNQPQHF.

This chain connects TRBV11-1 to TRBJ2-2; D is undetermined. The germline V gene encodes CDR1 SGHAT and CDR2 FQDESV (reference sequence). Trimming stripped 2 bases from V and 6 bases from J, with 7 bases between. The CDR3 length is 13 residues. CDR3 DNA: TGTGCCAGCAGCTTAAGTGCCTCCGGGGAGCTGTTTTTT. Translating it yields CASSLSASGELFF.

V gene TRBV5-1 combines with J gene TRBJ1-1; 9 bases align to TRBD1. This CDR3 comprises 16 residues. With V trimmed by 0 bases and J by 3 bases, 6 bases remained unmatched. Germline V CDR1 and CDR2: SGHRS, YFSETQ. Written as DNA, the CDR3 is TGCGCCAGCAGCTTGGGCCGGGACAGGGTCCACACTGAAGCTTTCTTT. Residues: CASSLGRDRVHTEAFF.

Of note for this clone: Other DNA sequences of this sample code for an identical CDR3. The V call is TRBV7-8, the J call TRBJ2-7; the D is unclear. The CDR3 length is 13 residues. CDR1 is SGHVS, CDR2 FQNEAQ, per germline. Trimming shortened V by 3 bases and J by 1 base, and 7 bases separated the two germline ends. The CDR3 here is CASSFDTSYEQYF. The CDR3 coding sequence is TGTGCCAGCAGCTTCGACACTTCCTACGAGCAGTACTTC.

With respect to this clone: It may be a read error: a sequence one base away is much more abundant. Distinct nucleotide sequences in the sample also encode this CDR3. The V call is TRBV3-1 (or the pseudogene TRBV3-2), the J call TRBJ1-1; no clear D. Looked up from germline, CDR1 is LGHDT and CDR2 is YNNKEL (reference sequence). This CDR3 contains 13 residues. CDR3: CASSQAWGAEAFF. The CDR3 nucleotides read TGTGCCAGCAGTCAAGCATGGGGAGCTGAAGCTTTCTTT.

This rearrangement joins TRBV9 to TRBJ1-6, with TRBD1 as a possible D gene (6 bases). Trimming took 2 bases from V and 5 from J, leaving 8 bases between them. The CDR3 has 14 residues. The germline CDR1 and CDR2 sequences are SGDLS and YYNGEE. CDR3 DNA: TGTGCCAGCAGCGTGAGGACAGATAATTCACCCCTCCACTTT. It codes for CASSVRTDNSPLHF.

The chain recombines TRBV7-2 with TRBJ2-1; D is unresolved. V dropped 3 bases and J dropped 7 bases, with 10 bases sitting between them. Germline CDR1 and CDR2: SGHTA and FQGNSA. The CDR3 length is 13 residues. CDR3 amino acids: CASSFSFSNEQFF. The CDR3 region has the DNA TGTGCCAGCAGCTTTAGCTTCTCGAATGAGCAGTTCTTC.

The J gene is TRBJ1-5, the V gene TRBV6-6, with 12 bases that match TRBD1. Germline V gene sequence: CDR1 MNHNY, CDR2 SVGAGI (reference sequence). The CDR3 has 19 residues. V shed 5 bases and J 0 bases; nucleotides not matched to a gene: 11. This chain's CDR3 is CASSPRGTGGVGSNQPQHF. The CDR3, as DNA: TGTGCCAGCAGTCCCAGAGGGACAGGGGGCGTGGGTAGCAATCAGCCCCAGCATTTT.

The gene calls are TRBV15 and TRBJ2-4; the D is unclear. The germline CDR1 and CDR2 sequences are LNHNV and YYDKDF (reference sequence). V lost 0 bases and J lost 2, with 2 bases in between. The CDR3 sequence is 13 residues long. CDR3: CATSRDSKNIQYF. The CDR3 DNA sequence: TGTGCCACCAGCAGAGACTCCAAAAACATTCAGTACTTC.

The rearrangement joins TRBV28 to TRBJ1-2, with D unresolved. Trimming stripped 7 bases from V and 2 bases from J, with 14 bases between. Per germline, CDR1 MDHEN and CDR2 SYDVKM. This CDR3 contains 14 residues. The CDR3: CASITLGGNYGYTF. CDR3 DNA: TGTGCCAGCATCACCCTGGGAGGGAACTATGGCTACACCTTC.

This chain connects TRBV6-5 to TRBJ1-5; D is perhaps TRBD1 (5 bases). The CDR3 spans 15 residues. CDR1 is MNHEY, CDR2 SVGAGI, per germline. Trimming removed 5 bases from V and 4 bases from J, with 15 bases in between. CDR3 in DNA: TGTGCCAGCAGTCCCTGGGGGGGGACGAATCAGCCCCAGCATTTT. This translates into CASSPWGGTNQPQHF.

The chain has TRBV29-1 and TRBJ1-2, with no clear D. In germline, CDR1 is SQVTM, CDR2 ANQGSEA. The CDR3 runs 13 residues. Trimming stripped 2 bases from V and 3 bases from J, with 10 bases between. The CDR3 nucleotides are TGCAGCGTTGAATCCCCCACATACTATGGCTACACCTTC. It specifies CSVESPTYYGYTF.

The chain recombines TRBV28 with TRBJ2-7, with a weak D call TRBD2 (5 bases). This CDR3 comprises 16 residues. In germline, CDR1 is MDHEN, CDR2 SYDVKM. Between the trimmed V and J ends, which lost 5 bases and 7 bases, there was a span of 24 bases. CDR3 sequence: CASSPSSRVALREQYF. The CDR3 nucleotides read TGTGCCAGCAGTCCGTCGTCGAGGGTCGCTCTCCGGGAGCAGTACTTC.

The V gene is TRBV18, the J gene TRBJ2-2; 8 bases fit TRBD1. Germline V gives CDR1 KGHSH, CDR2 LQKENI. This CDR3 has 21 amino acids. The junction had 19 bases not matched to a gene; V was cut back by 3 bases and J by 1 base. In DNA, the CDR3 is TGTGCCAGCTCACCGACCCGACAGGGGTTGTCAATTCACCTGAACACCGGGGAGCTGTTTTTT. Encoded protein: CASSPTRQGLSIHLNTGELFF.

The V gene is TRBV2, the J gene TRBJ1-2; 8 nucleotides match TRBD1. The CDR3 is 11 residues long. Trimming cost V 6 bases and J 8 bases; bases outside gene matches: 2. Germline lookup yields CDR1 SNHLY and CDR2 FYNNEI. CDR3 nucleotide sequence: TGTGCCAGCAGGGCAGGGGGCGGCTACACCTTC. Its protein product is CASRAGGGYTF.

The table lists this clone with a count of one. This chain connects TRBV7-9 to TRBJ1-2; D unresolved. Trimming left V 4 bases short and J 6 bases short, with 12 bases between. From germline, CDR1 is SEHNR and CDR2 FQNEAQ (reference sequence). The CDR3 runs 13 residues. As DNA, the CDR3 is TGTGCCAGCAGCTCCCAATTAGGCGATGGCTACACCTTC. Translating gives CASSSQLGDGYTF.

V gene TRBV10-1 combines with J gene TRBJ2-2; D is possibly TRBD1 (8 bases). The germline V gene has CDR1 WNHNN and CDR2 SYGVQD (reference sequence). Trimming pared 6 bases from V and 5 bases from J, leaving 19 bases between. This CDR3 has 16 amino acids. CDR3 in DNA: TGCGCCAGCAGGTCGGGAGGACAGGGTGGAACCGGGGAGCTGTTTTTT. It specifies CASRSGGQGGTGELFF.

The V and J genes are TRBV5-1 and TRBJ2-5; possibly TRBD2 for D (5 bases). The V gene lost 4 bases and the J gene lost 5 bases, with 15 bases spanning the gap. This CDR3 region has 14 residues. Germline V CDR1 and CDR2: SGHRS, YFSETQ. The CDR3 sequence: CASSPRSGQETQYF. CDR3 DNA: TGCGCCAGCAGCCCGAGGAGCGGCCAGGAGACCCAGTACTTC.

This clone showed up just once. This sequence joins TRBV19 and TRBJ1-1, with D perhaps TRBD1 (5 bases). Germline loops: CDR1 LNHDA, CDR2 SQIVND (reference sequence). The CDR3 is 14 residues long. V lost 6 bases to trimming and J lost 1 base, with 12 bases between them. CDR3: CASSPGGTNTEAFF. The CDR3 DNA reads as TGTGCCAGTAGCCCCGGAGGGACGAACACTGAAGCTTTCTTT.

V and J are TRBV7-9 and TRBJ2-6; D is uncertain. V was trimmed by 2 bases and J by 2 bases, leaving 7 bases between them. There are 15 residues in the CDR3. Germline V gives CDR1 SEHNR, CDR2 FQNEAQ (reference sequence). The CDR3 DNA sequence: TGTGCCAGCAGCTTAATCAAGACTGGGGCCAACGTCCTGACTTTC. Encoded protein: CASSLIKTGANVLTF.

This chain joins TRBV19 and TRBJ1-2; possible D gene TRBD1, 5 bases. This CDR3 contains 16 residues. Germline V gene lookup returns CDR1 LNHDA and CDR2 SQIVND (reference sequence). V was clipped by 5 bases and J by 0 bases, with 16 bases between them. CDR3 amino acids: CASSPRGERSNYGYTF. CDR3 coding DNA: TGTGCCAGTAGTCCCCGGGGGGAGCGGTCTAACTATGGCTACACCTTC.

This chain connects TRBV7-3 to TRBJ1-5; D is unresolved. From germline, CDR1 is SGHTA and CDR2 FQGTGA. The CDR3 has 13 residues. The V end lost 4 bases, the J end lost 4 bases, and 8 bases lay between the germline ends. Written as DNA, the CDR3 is TGTGCCAGCAGCTCAGGTCCGAATCAGCCCCAGCATTTT. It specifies CASSSGPNQPQHF.